The sample holds a few counts of the clone carrying this T cell receptor beta chain. V lost 3 bases, J lost 4 bases, and 15 bases lay in between. The CDR3 runs to 15 residues. Germline V gene sequence: CDR1 SGHTA, CDR2 FQGNSA. Repertoires were generated with immunoSEQ multiplex PCR, while TCRdb's copy carries only in-frame clones and drops some. The data show about 91,000 clones, 75% to 85% seen once. The sample comes from a study of blood T cell repertoires in COVID-19. V gene TRBV7-2 combines with J gene TRBJ1-2; D is perhaps TRBD1 (6 bases). This sequence originates from a man between 70 and 80 years old with acute or convalescent COVID-19. Sequenced input: peripheral blood. Written as DNA, the CDR3 is TGTGCCAGCAGCTTCACACAGGGTCTGGCCTATGGCTACACCTTC. The encoded protein is CASSFTQGLAYGYTF.